This passage covers 10 T cell receptor beta chains from one sample sequenced in a study of CDR3 diversity in severe acne. TCRdb reprocessed the PCR reads via MiXCR and lists one record per CDR3 protein. The sample yields about 85,000 distinct CDR3 sequences, 45% to 55% seen once. Specimen: blood. These receptors were obtained from a male donor in good health, serving as a control.

This clonotype has ten or more counts. The chain is built from TRBV30 and TRBJ1-2, with 7 bases fitting TRBD1. The ends lost 1 base at V and 1 base at J; junction bases unmatched: 6. The CDR3 contains 15 residues. Germline V lookup: CDR1 GTSNPN, CDR2 SVGIG (reference sequence). In DNA form, the CDR3 reads TGTGCCTGGAGTGGTACAGGGGCGGGTAACTATGGCTACACCTTC. It yields the protein CAWSGTGAGNYGYTF.

This clonotype was counted at least ten times. The genes are TRBV27 and TRBJ2-2; D remains ambiguous. Trimming pared 3 bases from V and 3 bases from J, leaving 14 bases between. This CDR3 region has 16 residues. The germline V gene has CDR1 MNHEY and CDR2 SMNVEV (reference sequence). The CDR3 nucleotides read TGTGCCAGCAGTTTTGTAGGCCAAGTCGACACCGGGGAGCTGTTTTTT. This translates into CASSFVGQVDTGELFF.

Ten or more counts support this clonotype. The chain is built from TRBV28 and TRBJ2-1; TRBD1 might be the D (5 bases). This CDR3 spans 16 amino acids. CDR1 and CDR2 from the germline V gene are MDHEN and SYDVKM. Deletions cut 4 bases from V and 1 base from J, with 14 bases between. The CDR3 loop is CASSSWPQGSYNEQFF. The CDR3 coding sequence is TGTGCCAGCAGTTCCTGGCCTCAGGGATCCTACAATGAGCAGTTCTTC.

This clonotype showed up just a few times. The chain carries TRBV6-4 and TRBJ2-6, with TRBD1 matching over 8 bases. Germline CDR1 MRHNA, CDR2 SNTAGT. V shed 2 bases and J 0 bases; nucleotides not matched to a gene: 0. CDR3 size: 16 residues. CDR3 protein: CASSDTGGSGANVLTF. The CDR3 DNA reads as TGTGCCAGCAGTGACACAGGGGGCTCTGGGGCCAACGTCCTGACTTTC.

This clonotype was seen many times. The chain recombines TRBV7-9 with TRBJ2-5; D may be TRBD2 (6 bases). In germline, CDR1 is SEHNR, CDR2 FQNEAQ (reference sequence). V was shortened by 8 bases and J by 0 bases, with 10 bases between the two germline ends. This CDR3 spans 13 amino acids. CDR3 loop: CASPERDQETQYF. The CDR3 nucleotides are TGTGCCAGCCCGGAGCGGGACCAAGAGACCCAGTACTTC.

This clonotype was observed once. The chain employs TRBV7-9 and TRBJ1-3; D is uncertain. V shed 1 base and J shed 3 bases, with 22 bases lying between them. Germline-derived CDR1 and CDR2 are SEHNR and FQNEAQ (reference sequence). The CDR3 contains 19 residues. The DNA of the CDR3 is TGTGCCAGCAGCTTAGAGGCGACGAATGTGGGAGTAGATGGAAACACCATATATTTT. Amino acid sequence: CASSLEATNVGVDGNTIYF.

In this sample, this clonotype turned up many times. This chain connects TRBV5-1 to TRBJ1-1; D is unresolved. Germline V lookup: CDR1 SGHRS, CDR2 YFSETQ. There are 13 residues in the CDR3. The V end lost 2 bases, the J end lost 3 bases, and 8 bases lay between the germline ends. CDR3 DNA: TGCGCCAGCAGCTTTACAGAAGACACTGAAGCTTTCTTT. As protein: CASSFTEDTEAFF.

The chain uses TRBV9 and TRBJ2-7; 9 bases fit TRBD1. CDR1 is SGDLS and CDR2 is YYNGEE in the germline V gene. The CDR3 consists of 14 residues. V shed 4 bases, J shed 4 bases, and the junction held 6 bases outside the gene matches. The CDR3 DNA reads TGTGCCAGCAGCCCACAGGGGGCGGGTTACGAGCAGTACTTC. Amino acid sequence: CASSPQGAGYEQYF. The whole variable domain, filled in from reference TRBV9 and TRBJ2-7, reads DSGVTQTPKHLITATGQRVTLRCSPRSGDLSVYWYQQSLDQGLQFLIQYYNGEERAKGNILERFSAQQFPDLHSELNLSSLELGDSALYFCASSPQGAGYEQYFGPGTRLTVT.

The V and J genes are TRBV19 and TRBJ1-5, with 8 bases that match TRBD1. Per the germline V gene, CDR1 is LNHDA and CDR2 is SQIVND (reference sequence). The CDR3 has 17 residues. The trim removed 6 bases at V and 4 bases at J, leaving 14 bases unmatched. The CDR3 DNA sequence: TGTGCCAGTAGGACAGGGGCGACCCTGGTTGGGAATCAGCCCCAGCATTTT. It specifies CASRTGATLVGNQPQHF.

The chain uses TRBV18 and TRBJ1-1; D gene unclear. Germline CDR1 reads KGHSH; CDR2 reads LQKENI. The V and J ends lost 2 bases and 8 bases respectively, with 18 bases between them. The CDR3 has 15 amino acids. The CDR3 DNA is TGTGCCAGCTCACCAGGCACCGGGCACACACAGGAAGCTTTCTTT. Its translation: CASSPGTGHTQEAFF.